A single sample is the source of the 15 T cell receptor beta chains below, sequenced in a study of identifying expanded T cells in peripheral blood. The method was immunoSEQ multiplex PCR; TCRdb's version includes in-frame clones alone and lacks a portion of them. The sample consists of about 52,000 clones, 82% of them appearing once. Material: blood. Receptors originate from a person aged 18 to 69 in good health.

The rearrangement links TRBV27 to TRBJ2-7, with 7 bases lining up with TRBD2. V was clipped by 6 bases and J by 2 bases; unmatched bases: 7. Germline V lookup: CDR1 MNHEY, CDR2 SMNVEV (reference sequence). The CDR3 runs to 14 residues. The CDR3 protein is CASRPLAVTYEQYF. DNA of the CDR3: TGTGCCAGCAGGCCCCTAGCGGTGACCTACGAGCAGTACTTC.

The V and J genes are TRBV9 and TRBJ2-4, with 8 nucleotides matching TRBD1. CDR1 and CDR2 (germline): SGDLS, YYNGEE. The V gene end was trimmed by 4 bases and the J gene end by 1 base; junction bases not matched to a gene: 7. CDR3 length: 16 residues. DNA for the CDR3: TGTGCCAGCAGCTCCGGACAGGGCGTTGCCAAAAACATTCAGTACTTC. It codes for CASSSGQGVAKNIQYF.

The genes are TRBV9 and TRBJ1-4; no clear D gene. Deletions cut 3 bases from V and 0 bases from J, with 9 bases between. The CDR3 has 15 residues. The germline gives CDR1 SGDLS, CDR2 YYNGEE. For the CDR3, the DNA is TGTGCCAGCAGCGCCACCGCCGCAACTAATGAAAAACTGTTTTTT. It is translated as CASSATAATNEKLFF.

This clone was found once. The chain carries TRBV11-3 and TRBJ2-1, with D perhaps TRBD1 (6 bases). The V gene's germline CDR1 is SGHNT and CDR2 YENEEA. CDR3 length: 13 amino acids. The V and J ends lost 5 bases and 8 bases respectively, with 13 bases between them. CDR3 sequence: CASSIQGLDEQFF. The CDR3 DNA is TGTGCCAGCAGCATCCAGGGGCTTGATGAGCAGTTCTTC.

The chain links TRBV4-3 to TRBJ2-3; no clear D gene. The V and J ends lost 4 bases and 2 bases respectively, with 7 bases between them. CDR1 is LGHNA and CDR2 is YSLEER in the germline V gene. CDR3 size: 13 residues. In nucleotides, the CDR3 is TGCGCCAGCAGCCGAGACCTCACAGATACGCAGTATTTT. It translates to CASSRDLTDTQYF.

The V and J genes are TRBV4-2 and TRBJ2-1; TRBD2 matches at 12 bases. The junction had 7 bases not matched to a gene; V was cut back by 4 bases and J by 9 bases. The CDR3 has 15 amino acids. The germline V gene encodes CDR1 LGHNA and CDR2 YNFKEQ. CDR3 coding DNA: TGTGCCAGCAGCCCCTCTAGCGGGGGGGTGCCTGAGCAGTTCTTC. Translating it yields CASSPSSGGVPEQFF.

The rearrangement joins TRBV18 to TRBJ1-1; 7 bases match TRBD1. This CDR3 comprises 15 residues. CDR1 is KGHSH, CDR2 LQKENI, per germline. J gave up 0 bases and V 3 bases, and 4 bases lay outside the gene matches. CDR3 amino acids: CASSPATGLNTEAFF. CDR3 DNA sequence: TGTGCCAGCTCACCCGCGACAGGGCTGAACACTGAAGCTTTCTTT.

This clone was detected only a few times. The CDR3: CASSMGGNTEAFF. The DNA for the CDR3 is TGTGCCAGCAGCATGGGGGGGAACACTGAAGCTTTCTTT. This chain joins TRBV2 and TRBJ1-1; perhaps TRBD1 as D (5 bases). The V end was cut by 6 bases, the J end by 1 base, with 9 bases between. CDR3 length equals 13 residues. The germline gives CDR1 SNHLY, CDR2 FYNNEI.

The genes are TRBV15 and TRBJ1-2, with 9 bases matching TRBD1. Trimming took 5 bases from V and 4 from J; bases not matched to a gene: 20. Germline CDR1 LNHNV, CDR2 YYDKDF (reference sequence). The CDR3 totals 19 residues. The CDR3 spells CATSGNPRDREDRIYGYTF. The CDR3 DNA follows: TGTGCCACCAGCGGAAACCCCCGGGACAGGGAAGACCGCATCTATGGCTACACCTTC.

Here the CDR3 DNA reads TGCGCCAGCAGCTTTAGCACTAGCGGGAGTGGATACGAGCAGTACTTC. Residues: CASSFSTSGSGYEQYF. The chain uses TRBV5-1 and TRBJ2-5; 11 nucleotides match TRBD2. The J call may be mistaken, given a closer DNA end match to TRBJ2-7. The CDR3 is 16 amino acids. In germline, CDR1 is SGHRS, CDR2 YFSETQ.

The chain links TRBV10-3 to TRBJ2-7; no clear D gene. The germline V gene has CDR1 ENHRY and CDR2 SYGVKD. The CDR3 is made up of 12 amino acids. Trimming left V 0 bases short and J 6 bases short, with 6 bases between. CDR3: CAISESTVEQYV. The DNA of the CDR3 is TGTGCCATCAGTGAGTCGACGGTCGAGCAGTACGTC.

The chain uses TRBV29-1 and TRBJ2-4; D might be TRBD1 (7 bases). Trimming stripped 4 bases from V and 7 bases from J, with 14 bases between. The CDR3 totals 13 residues. Germline V lookup: CDR1 SQVTM, CDR2 ANQGSEA. CDR3 region: CSVAATGRNIQYF. CDR3 nucleotide sequence: TGCAGCGTTGCTGCGACAGGGAGGAACATTCAGTACTTC.

V and J are TRBV11-3 and TRBJ1-1; 9 bases agree with TRBD1. Germline V gene lookup returns CDR1 SGHNT and CDR2 YENEEA. The CDR3 runs to 15 residues. V dropped 3 bases and J dropped 1; count of bases not matched to a gene: 3. CDR3 region: CASSFLGQGNTEAFF. As DNA, the CDR3 is TGTGCCAGCAGCTTTTTGGGACAGGGGAACACTGAAGCTTTCTTT.

The gene calls are TRBV10-1 and TRBJ2-5; D call uncertain. Per germline, CDR1 WNHNN and CDR2 SYGVQD (reference sequence). V dropped 3 bases and J dropped 5 bases, with 13 bases sitting between them. This CDR3 has 14 amino acids. The CDR3 DNA follows: TGCGCCAGCAGTGATCGGGCCGAAAGGGAGACCCAGTACTTC. Translated: CASSDRAERETQYF.

The rearrangement joins TRBV19 to TRBJ2-6, with D perhaps TRBD1 (6 bases). Germline V lookup: CDR1 LNHDA, CDR2 SQIVND (reference sequence). The CDR3 contains 16 residues. V was clipped by 0 bases and J by 2 bases, with 8 bases between them. For the CDR3, the DNA is TGTGCCAGTAGTATAGATGGGGGCGCTGGGGCCAACGTCCTGACTTTC. Its protein product is CASSIDGGAGANVLTF.